These 13 T cell receptor beta chains share one sample of origin, sequenced in a study of T cell repertoires in cytomegalovirus infection. TCRdb re-called the reads with MiXCR, one entry per CDR3 protein. The sample carries under 350,000 distinct CDR3 sequences, over 7.5% recorded once. The sequenced material came from PBMCs. The receptors shown here come from a human donor in good health (CMV status not recorded). Some clones in this sample may be carry-over from other donors' samples.

In this sample, this clonotype turned up many times. The chain carries TRBV7-2 and TRBJ1-5; D not resolved. The germline V gene has CDR1 SGHTA and CDR2 FQGNSA. This CDR3 has 13 amino acids. The ends were cut back, 5 bases at V and 4 bases at J, with 9 bases in the middle. The CDR3: CASSPAGNQPQHF. As DNA, the CDR3 is TGTGCCAGCAGCCCAGCGGGAAATCAGCCCCAGCATTTT.

The V gene is TRBV20-1, the J gene TRBJ1-1, with 11 nucleotides matching TRBD1. This CDR3 comprises 16 residues. Per the germline V gene, CDR1 is DFQATT and CDR2 is SNEGSKA (reference sequence). The V gene end was trimmed by 4 bases and the J gene end by 4 bases; junction bases not matched to a gene: 11. Written as DNA, the CDR3 is TGCAGTGCTAATCCGGACAGGGGGCGCGGGGCCACTGAAGCTTTCTTT. The encoded protein is CSANPDRGRGATEAFF.

At least ten counts were recorded for this clonotype. J is TRBJ2-7 and V is TRBV7-6; TRBD2 is a possible D gene (6 bases). Germline values: CDR1 SGHVS, CDR2 FNYEAQ. V dropped 1 base and J dropped 2 bases, with 9 bases sitting between them. The CDR3 totals 14 residues. Here the CDR3 reads CASSLVAGTYEQYF. The CDR3 DNA is TGTGCCAGCAGCTTAGTGGCGGGAACCTACGAGCAGTACTTC.

There are many counts of this clonotype. This chain uses TRBV6-8 with TRBJ2-3; D unclear. Germline lookup yields CDR1 MNHGY and CDR2 SAAAGT. The CDR3 contains 16 residues. The V and J ends lost 3 bases and 0 bases respectively, with 13 bases between them. This CDR3 reads CASSYRRFSSTDTQYF. CDR3 in DNA: TGTGCCAGCAGTTATAGGAGATTTTCTAGCACAGATACGCAGTATTTT.

In this sample, this clonotype turned up a few times. The gene calls are TRBV7-9 and TRBJ1-6; no definite D call. Trimming shortened V by 1 base and J by 11 bases, and 6 bases separated the two germline ends. CDR3 length: 12 residues. Germline values: CDR1 SEHNR, CDR2 FQNEAQ (reference sequence). This CDR3 is CASSLVFPPLHF. In nucleotides, the CDR3 is TGTGCCAGCAGCTTAGTCTTCCCACCCCTCCACTTT.

This clonotype was detected many times. This chain links TRBV7-2 with TRBJ2-4, with 8 positions matching TRBD1. There are 18 residues in the CDR3. The germline CDR1 and CDR2 sequences are SGHTA and FQGNSA. After removal of 4 bases from V and 3 bases from J, the junction contained 14 bases not matched to a gene. For the CDR3, the DNA is TGTGCCAGCAGCTCATACCTTCAACAGGGGGACGGCAAAAACATTCAGTACTTC. It specifies CASSSYLQQGDGKNIQYF.

This clonotype was counted between two and nine times. J is TRBJ1-6 and V is TRBV6-1, with D perhaps matching TRBD1 (6 bases). The germline gives CDR1 MNHNS, CDR2 SASEGT. The CDR3 loop spans 15 amino acids. Trimming took off 6 bases at V and 10 bases at J, with 19 bases between the two ends. CDR3: CASRTGGRPGSPLHF. CDR3 in DNA: TGTGCCAGCAGGACAGGAGGCAGACCTGGCTCACCCCTCCACTTT.

This clonotype came up a few times. The V and J genes are TRBV6-2 or TRBV6-3 and TRBJ2-1; D may be TRBD2 (5 bases). This CDR3 is 14 amino acids long. Germline CDR1 and CDR2: MNHEY and SVGEGT. V lost 4 bases and J lost 9, with 16 bases in between. Here the CDR3 DNA reads TGTGCCAGCAGTTTGGACTGGAAAGGCAGTGAGCAGTTCTTC. Translating it yields CASSLDWKGSEQFF.

This chain joins TRBV7-3 and TRBJ2-2, with D maybe TRBD2 (5 bases). CDR1 and CDR2 from the germline V gene are SGHTA and FQGTGA. The CDR3 is made up of 17 amino acids. Between the trimmed V and J ends, which lost 4 bases and 1 base, there was a span of 16 bases. CDR3 DNA: TGTGCCAGCAGCTCCCAACTAGGAGTAAAGAACACCGGGGAGCTGTTTTTT. Translated: CASSSQLGVKNTGELFF. The full variable domain, its missing parts supplied by reference TRBV7-3 and TRBJ2-2, is GAGVSQTPSNKVTEKGKYVELRCDPISGHTALYWYRQSLGQGPEFLIYFQGTGAADDSGLPNDRFFAVRPEGSVSTLKIQRTERGDSAVYLCASSSQLGVKNTGELFFGEGSRLTVL.

This clonotype has only a few counts. V and J are TRBV24-1 and TRBJ2-1; no clear D. CDR3 length equals 14 residues. V was clipped by 6 bases and J by 1 base, with 9 bases between them. Germline values: CDR1 KGHDR, CDR2 SFDVKD. The CDR3 loop reads CATSPRRSYNEQFF. The CDR3 coding sequence is TGTGCCACCAGTCCCAGGCGGTCCTACAATGAGCAGTTCTTC.

This clonotype appeared many times. This chain joins TRBV27 and TRBJ1-2; tentative D call: TRBD1 (6 bases). The V end lost 3 bases, the J end lost 4 bases, and 9 bases lay between the germline ends. This CDR3 spans 13 amino acids. Germline V gene data show CDR1 as MNHEY and CDR2 as SMNVEV (reference sequence). The CDR3 DNA is TGTGCCAGCAGTTTCCCAGGGGCCTATGGCTACACCTTC. Its translation is CASSFPGAYGYTF.

This clonotype has more than one count but fewer than ten. The chain uses TRBV19 and TRBJ1-2; D is unclear. V lost 5 bases and J lost 4, with 11 bases in between. Germline loops: CDR1 LNHDA, CDR2 SQIVND (reference sequence). This CDR3 is 13 amino acids long. This CDR3 reads CASSWPGTYGYTF. The CDR3 nucleotides read TGTGCCAGTAGTTGGCCAGGCACCTATGGCTACACCTTC.

This clonotype has only a few counts. This chain uses TRBV30 with TRBJ2-5; D not resolved. The CDR3 sequence is 11 residues long. CDR1 GTSNPN and CDR2 SVGIG come from the germline V gene (reference sequence). With 5 bases removed from V and 4 bases from J, the gap between germline ends came to 8 bases. DNA of the CDR3: TGTGCCTGGGAAAGGACAGAGACCCAGTACTTC. Translated: CAWERTETQYF.